These T cell receptor beta chains were read from a single sample in a study of blood T cell repertoires in COVID-19. Sequencing was performed with immunoSEQ multiplex PCR; in TCRdb, only in-frame clones are kept and a portion is missing. The data show some 150,000 clones, roughly 80% seen once. Sequencing was performed on peripheral blood. These TCRs come from a human donor in a cohort sampled during active COVID-19. CDR3s include the opening cysteine and the closing phenylalanine or tryptophan. The order of the fields is J gene, CDR3 length, V gene, D gene, clone size, CDR3 protein, CDR3 DNA. A D gene is named only where the DNA matches it firmly. Only part of the rows carry a size: once, few, many, or a class if the clone is expanded.

j_gene: TRBJ1-2; len: 15; v_gene: TRBV3-1/TRBV3-2; d_gene: -; abundance: -; CDR3aa: CASSQMVARGYGYTF; CDR3nt: TGTGCCAGCAGCCAAATGGTCGCGCGGGGATATGGCTACACCTTC
j_gene: TRBJ1-2; len: 13; v_gene: TRBV19; d_gene: TRBD1; abundance: -; CDR3aa: CASSMDRARGYTF; CDR3nt: TGTGCCAGTAGTATGGACAGGGCGAGGGGCTACACCTTC
j_gene: TRBJ1-1; len: 14; v_gene: TRBV5-4; d_gene: -; abundance: -; CDR3aa: CASNLGGMDTEAFF; CDR3nt: TGTGCCAGCAACTTGGGGGGCATGGACACTGAAGCTTTCTTT
j_gene: TRBJ1-2; len: 13; v_gene: TRBV12-3/TRBV12-4; d_gene: -; abundance: -; CDR3aa: CASSFEKTVGYTF; CDR3nt: TGTGCCAGCAGTTTCGAAAAGACAGTTGGCTACACCTTC
j_gene: TRBJ2-5; len: 11; v_gene: TRBV20-1; d_gene: -; abundance: -; CDR3aa: CSATLQETQYF; CDR3nt: TGCAGTGCTACCCTCCAAGAGACCCAGTACTTC
j_gene: TRBJ2-5; len: 11; v_gene: TRBV6-5; d_gene: -; abundance: -; CDR3aa: CASESGETQYF; CDR3nt: TGTGCCAGCGAGAGCGGAGAGACCCAGTACTTC
j_gene: TRBJ2-6; len: 14; v_gene: TRBV2; d_gene: -; abundance: -; CDR3aa: CASRQGTGANVLTF; CDR3nt: TGTGCCAGCAGACAGGGTACCGGGGCCAACGTCCTGACTTTC
j_gene: TRBJ1-1; len: 15; v_gene: TRBV9; d_gene: TRBD1; abundance: -; CDR3aa: CASSVDAQGDTEAFF; CDR3nt: TGTGCCAGCAGCGTCGATGCACAGGGGGACACTGAAGCTTTCTTT
j_gene: TRBJ1-2; len: 12; v_gene: TRBV9; d_gene: -; abundance: once; CDR3aa: CASRTDKYGYTF; CDR3nt: TGTGCCAGCAGGACGGACAAGTATGGCTACACCTTC
j_gene: TRBJ2-5; len: 17; v_gene: TRBV2; d_gene: TRBD2; abundance: -; CDR3aa: CASSEGLAGGSGETQYF; CDR3nt: TGTGCCAGCAGTGAGGGCCTAGCGGGAGGTTCGGGAGAGACCCAGTACTTC